This is a list of T cell receptor beta chains from one sample in a study of blood T cell repertoires in COVID-19. Assay: immunoSEQ multiplex PCR; the TCRdb copy retains only in-frame clones and omits some. The sample carries 200,000 or so clones, 84% recorded once. Input material: peripheral blood. These receptors were collected from a woman aged 25 to 39 who had recovered from COVID-19. Both conserved end residues are trimmed from each CDR3.

>TRBV5-1
ASSLQEFTEAF
>TRBV11-2
ASSLGGSGIRDTQY
>TRBV11-1
ASSGRARNEQF
>TRBV9
ASSVGAGTSYEQY
>TRBV6-5
ASSFDRESPLH
>TRBV4-2
ASSPLGLGLPDEQF
>TRBV4-1
ASSRDSGELF
>TRBV5-1
ASSAGTSGETQY
>TRBV5-1
ASRAVLAGGPSSYNEQF
>TRBV6-6
ASSPGGAGERGRQF
>TRBV18
ASSPGALDTGELF
>TRBV6-5
ASSLAGEPYEQY
>TRBV7-9
ASSFGGGVNQPQH
>TRBV28
ASSRVAVRRNSPLH
>TRBV23-1
ASSHPERTQPQH
>TRBV28
ASSFWGGLGNTIY
>TRBV9
ASSVGLAAYEQY
>TRBV10-2
ASSEGGIGEQY
>TRBV4-2
ASSPSPAGGPYEQY
>TRBV10-3
AVTTGLNTEAF
>TRBV5-4
ASSLDRVGQY
>TRBV9
ASSGVTYEQY
>TRBV28
ASSSQGGIGEKLF
>TRBV27
ASSPDRDYQPQH
>TRBV5-1
ASSTGTASYEQY
>TRBV9
ASSVVGGRGETQY
>TRBV3-1/TRBV3-2
ASSQVPLLNTEAF
>TRBV5-4
ASSLAGGEKLF